This T cell receptor beta chain appears in the sequencing data of a study of cytomegalovirus exposure and HLA in healthy donors (dated by TCRdb to about 2017). Regarding the complete study: In an earlier analysis of 587 of the donors, about 270 Gb of sequence data and 100 million or so unique TCR beta sequences from 180 million or so T cells were reported. Around 320 gigabases of sequencing data and 80 million or so unique TCR sequences were included in an early release covering about 700 HLA-typed donors. Among the roughly 430 genotyped donors, roughly 80% belonged to the genetic ancestry cluster associated with self-reported Caucasian donors. The study was designed to test whether signatures of past pathogen exposure could be identified by cataloging public T cell receptors. The T cell repertoires of roughly 660 subjects were profiled by immunosequencing and related to cytomegalovirus serostatus. In addition to the first cohort of 666 subjects, a separate validation cohort of approximately 130 different subjects was used. High-throughput TCR immunosequencing, statistical association of individual TCRs with disease status, and machine learning were combined to predict cytomegalovirus infection status. In a later analysis, previously published TCR beta repertoires from 500 to 750 donors were re-analyzed and high-resolution HLA genotyping was added so that TCR occurrence patterns could be studied. Rather than using new phenotypic data, the later analysis identified candidate immune exposures from TCR beta sequences and from how often those sequences occurred across donors. An earlier analysis of 587 of the donors applied high-throughput TCR beta sequencing to assess whether each TCR beta V gene segment acted as functional or pseudogenic. Donor age, sex, ethnicity and CMV serostatus were compiled together with the repertoire data. Genome-wide SNP genotypes for about three fifths of the roughly 700 donors were used in a later genetic analysis, which treated that subset as a discovery cohort. Every discovery cohort repertoire had been produced on one sequencing platform. HLA typing included class I and class II loci at four-digit resolution. Typing coverage varied by locus: roughly 629-640 donors for A, B, C, DRB1 and DQB1; about 520 for DQA1; about 570 for DPA1; approximately 470 for DPB1. Four or five DR-DQ haplotypes were handled as single units for association and clustering because linkage in the cohort was strong. Across around 400 genotyped donors of the cohort, an average of 235,054 unique TCR beta nucleotide sequences per donor were sequenced, and roughly a sixth of those sequences were non-productive. Findings and caveats that apply to the study as a whole: A few of the identified cytomegalovirus-associated TCR beta chains were confirmed in vitro to be specific for cytomegalovirus antigens. In a later analysis, the rate of TCR association differed among HLA loci, with DRB1 alleles having the most associated TCRs and HLA-C alleles having the fewest. The study gave a list of roughly 150 TCR beta chains associated with cytomegalovirus. In this cohort, only TCR beta chains were sequenced, and detectable features were limited by the absence of alpha or paired-chain data. In a later analysis, HLA-associated TCR beta chains were found to be more clonally expanded and to have lower generation probabilities than equally common non-associated chains. In an earlier analysis of about 550 of the donors, most TCR beta V segments were observed in productive rearrangements about 90% or about 30% of the time, broadly matching IMGT annotations. A later analysis found that most CMV-associated TCR beta chains appeared HLA-restricted, with HLA associations seemingly driven largely by CMV exposure. The sequencing pipeline was judged likely to have produced a cluster of highly shared sequence variants as a technical artifact. In a later genetic analysis, a missense DCLRE1C variant was associated with V-gene and J-gene trimming of TCR beta chains, and the association was replicated in an independent cohort. The classifier was reported to diagnose cytomegalovirus status with high specificity and sensitivity in both the original and validation cohorts. When HLA alleles, especially DR and DQ, strongly co-occurred, attributing TCR associations to individual alleles was difficult. Because some donors lacked HLA typing at each locus, the association tests relied only on the typed subset. Specific HLA alleles were associated with about 17,000 TCR beta sequences at a false discovery rate of 0.05 in a later analysis. Correlated functional status among segregating V segments might reflect linkage disequilibrium, but an unknown experimental factor could not be ruled out. A later genetic analysis reported fewer N-insertions in productive TCRs among donors in an Asian-associated ancestry cluster than the roughly 700-donor mean. The authors suggested that the approach could potentially be generalized to other disease states and immunological phenotypes. Because the 87-base-pair reads could not distinguish some IMGT-functional V segments, including TRBV6-2 and TRBV6-3, those segments were excluded. The only immune exposure information available for the cohort was CMV serostatus. The presence/absence analyses assumed that sequencing depth was roughly uniform across donors, and that assumption may not be true. A further reported finding was that TCR beta sequences accurately predicted the HLA-A and HLA-B alleles for most subjects in the first cohort. Across donors, most TCR sequences were observed very rarely, whereas some public TCRs were present in many individuals. According to a later analysis, parvovirus B19, influenza, CMV and Epstein-Barr virus appeared linked to several top co-occurrence clusters. Because counts were too low, 15 to 20 rarely observed V segments, including chromosome 9 orphons, were excluded from the earlier analysis of some 540 of the donors.

The cohort was made up of approximately 700 healthy bone marrow donors. Cohort members were all nominally healthy when sampled, although unrecorded immune exposures were likely present. The donor was CMV seropositive and was included in the group of approximately 310 seropositive cohort members. Each donor provided a peripheral blood sample, and peripheral blood mononuclear cells were used for TCR beta sequencing. The Qiagen DNeasy Blood Extraction Kit was used to extract genomic DNA from the blood cell samples. Library creation used the immunoSEQ multiplex PCR assay. For the multiplex PCR, a mixture combining 60 forward primers for TCR Vbeta segments and 13 reverse primers for TCR Jbeta segments was used. The CDR3 region of rearranged TCR beta genes was amplified from genomic DNA by a multiplex PCR assay. Amplified TCR beta libraries were sequenced as 87-base-pair reads on the Illumina HiSeq System. The study's own analysis went as follows. A later analysis tallied around 80 million unique TCR beta chains across the 700 or so repertoires, and around 12 million of those chains were shared by two or more donors. To remove PCR and sequencing errors, raw reads were error-corrected and collapsed into unique sequences using a nearest-neighbor algorithm that merged closely related sequences. CDR3 sequences were aligned to IMGT reference sequences to assign V, D and J gene segments. For a sequence to be retained, a match of at least six nucleotides was required to both a V gene segment and a J gene segment. A rearrangement was called productive if the CDR3 had no stop codons and remained in frame with V and J, and every other rearrangement was called non-productive. Following IMGT convention, CDR3 was defined as the stretch from the second conserved V-encoded cysteine to the conserved J-encoded phenylalanine. The earlier analysis of 550 to 650 of the donors excluded any sequence lacking an unambiguous match to a single V gene segment. An earlier analysis of some 500 of the donors classified V segments as functional when productive rearrangements were above 56.7% and as segregating when the standard deviation between donors was above 5%. To diagnose cytomegalovirus status from the catalog of TCR beta chain sequences, a statistical classification framework was built. V and J gene assignment, in a later analysis, came from comparing TCR nucleotide sequences with IMGT/GENE-DB human TR gene sequences. The TCRdist pipeline was used in a later analysis to assign CDR3 sequences and most-parsimonious VDJ recombination scenarios. A later analysis defined each TCR beta chain by its CDR3 amino acid sequence plus V-gene family, and excluded reads lacking a unique V-gene family. A later analysis removed over 500 highly shared, low-generation-probability nucleotide sequences to deal with suspected cross-contamination and a sequencing artifact. In a later analysis, a clonal expansion index for each public chain was calculated from normalized within-repertoire ranks of inferred template counts. A later analysis computed generation probabilities with a VDJ recombination model fitted to out-of-frame rearrangements, and checked the results against IGoR. In a later analysis, TCR-TCR, TCR-HLA and TCR-CMV co-occurrence was scored with hypergeometric tests, and a repertoire-size bias correction was applied to TCR pairs. A later analysis estimated false discovery rates by permuting HLA or CMV assignments 20 times. In a later analysis, co-occurring TCRs were grouped using DBSCAN, and TCRdist sequence similarity was added for clustering within HLA-allele-positive subsets. Co-occurrence clustering excluded repertoires with fewer than 30,000 or more than 120,000 public chains, plus five with anomalous nucleotide sharing. What TCRdb holds here is the immuneACCESS table cut down to in-frame rearrangements. Part of the clones is not present; checked against another copy, under half of the missing clones reflect an unresolved V gene, and the others are unexplained. V and J calls and clone size are as listed in that table; D and trimming were resolved from the DNA. In all, the sample holds under 150,000 clones, and more than 75% of those were seen once. Less than 10% of the sample lies in the top ten.

This clone was observed a single time. Its antigen is currently not known. No base-level quality is on record; no much larger clone is a single base apart. The junction carries 11 bases between V and J, which are trimmed by 1 base and 7 bases respectively. Measured from the cysteine to the phenylalanine, the CDR3 is 13 residues long. Only the CDR3 part of the read is kept: 39 bases, read in frame from the first base. Taken from the germline V gene, the CDR1 and CDR2 loops are SGHVS and FNYEAQ. Material: PBMCs. This receptor was identified in a woman in her 50s in good health and CMV-seropositive. Recombination connected TRBV7-6 to TRBJ2-7, with TRBD1 tentatively as D gene (7 bases match). Here is the DNA: TGTGCCAGCAGCTTAGAGGCAGGGGGGGAGCAGTACTTC. This is translated as CASSLEAGGEQYF.